This paragraph reports one T cell receptor (beta chain). What it binds is not known. The sample comes from a study of beta chain features in type 1 diabetes. Germline-derived CDR1 and CDR2 are SNHLY and FYNNEI. The V and J ends lost 4 bases and 6 bases respectively, with 3 bases between them. The CDR3 runs to 10 residues. Notes on the study in general: Healthy donors had naive, central memory and Treg TCRB repertoires that appeared less similar than those seen among patients.

Expressed TCRB transcripts were sequenced, since all the RNA that had been isolated was reverse transcribed. Clones were read by immunoSEQ multiplex PCR, and TCRdb kept only the in-frame ones, dropping some. The sample holds fewer than 650,000 clones, around 15% seen once. Source material: naive CD4+ T cells from blood. The TCR comes from a man aged 18 to 35 in good health. The chain has TRBV2 and TRBJ1-2; no reliable D call. CDR3 sequence: CASSVDGYTF. The CDR3 DNA sequence: TGTGCCAGCAGTGTAGATGGCTACACCTTC.